The source of this TCR beta chain is a study of blood T cell repertoires in COVID-19. On the study more broadly: Samples of COVID-19 (acute and convalescent) were obtained from the United States, Italy and Spain. Sources were T cells, B-cell-depleted T cells, or PBMCs; the material itself was cDNA or gDNA.

In the authors' methods: Cell counts per sample came from amplifying reference gene primers. Here immunoSEQ multiplex PCR was the method, and the copy in TCRdb shows in-frame clones only, minus some. V, J and clone size derive from that table, while D and trimming were established from the DNA sequence. This sample has tens of thousands of clones, with around 83% found just once. This CDR3 region has 15 residues. Germline CDR1 LGHNA, CDR2 YSLEER. Between the trimmed V and J ends, which lost 4 bases and 7 bases, there was a span of 14 bases. This sequence originates from a man older than 75 with acute or convalescent COVID-19. What was sequenced was peripheral blood. The chain uses TRBV4-3 and TRBJ1-6, with D possibly being TRBD1 (6 bases). The CDR3 DNA is TGCGCCAGCAGCCGGGGGCCGGCAGAAAATTCACCCCTCCACTTT. Protein: CASSRGPAENSPLHF.